One and the same sample provided the 26 T cell receptor beta chains below, sequenced in a study of T cell responses to AZD1222 COVID-19 vaccine. The assay was immunoSEQ multiplex PCR, and TCRdb's table has in-frame clones only and misses some. The table records 170,000 or so clones, 87% of them present only once. Sequenced here: peripheral blood, sampled on day 0 of AZD1222 vaccination. All receptors come from an adult in good health.

This clone appeared a few times. The same CDR3 arises from other DNA sequences in this sample as well. The chain uses TRBV7-9 and TRBJ1-1; D gene ambiguous. Trimming took off 0 bases at V and 5 bases at J, with 7 bases between the two ends. Germline V gene lookup returns CDR1 SEHNR and CDR2 FQNEAQ (reference sequence). This CDR3 is built from 13 residues. The CDR3, as DNA: TGTGCCAGCAGCTTAGCGAGGGTAACTGAAGCTTTCTTT. Its protein is CASSLARVTEAFF.

This clone was detected only once. The genes are TRBV5-1 and TRBJ1-4; TRBD1 might be the D (5 bases). Germline lookup yields CDR1 SGHRS and CDR2 YFSETQ. The CDR3 spans 15 residues. Trimming removed 5 bases at V and 4 bases at J, with 15 bases between. The CDR3 nucleotides read TGCGCCAGCAGGGGGCTAGCAGGAGTTAATGAAAAACTGTTTTTT. Residues: CASRGLAGVNEKLFF.

This sequence joins TRBV28 and TRBJ1-2; D ambiguous. The CDR3 consists of 14 residues. V was shortened by 6 bases and J by 3 bases, with 14 bases between the two germline ends. CDR1 MDHEN and CDR2 SYDVKM come from the germline V gene. CDR3: CASRPPGEYYGYTF. The CDR3 bases are TGTGCCAGCAGACCGCCCGGAGAATACTATGGCTACACCTTC.

The rearrangement uses TRBV5-6 and TRBJ2-7; 7 bases are shared with TRBD1. Looked up from germline, CDR1 is SGHDT and CDR2 is YYEEEE. The CDR3 totals 13 residues. V was pared by 2 bases and J by 4 bases, with 3 bases of the junction left unmatched. The CDR3 region has the DNA TGTGCCAGCAGCTTCCGGGACAGTTACGAGCAGTACTTC. This gives the protein CASSFRDSYEQYF.

The chain joins TRBV6-6 to TRBJ1-1, with D possibly TRBD1 on 6 matching bases. CDR3 length: 14 residues. Trimming took 2 bases from V and 6 from J, leaving 13 bases between them. Germline V gives CDR1 MNHNY, CDR2 SVGAGI (reference sequence). The CDR3 DNA reads as TGTGCCAGCAGTTACGGGGGGCGGATGGCTGAAGCTTTCTTT. It translates to CASSYGGRMAEAFF.

The genes are TRBV4-1 and TRBJ2-1, with D possibly matching TRBD2 (6 bases). Trimming cost V 1 base and J 0 bases, with 13 bases left between them. Germline lookup yields CDR1 MGHRA and CDR2 YSYEKL. The CDR3 consists of 17 residues. The CDR3 loop reads CASSQGSGASSYNEQFF. In nucleotides, the CDR3 is TGCGCCAGCAGCCAAGGTAGCGGAGCGAGCTCCTACAATGAGCAGTTCTTC.

The chain employs TRBV30 and TRBJ1-1; possibly TRBD1 for D (5 bases). Trimming cost V 8 bases and J 5 bases, with 18 bases left between them. Germline lookup yields CDR1 GTSNPN and CDR2 SVGIG (reference sequence). CDR3 size: 13 residues. The CDR3 region is CAGALQLGTEAFF. CDR3 bases: TGTGCCGGGGCACTCCAGTTGGGGACTGAAGCTTTCTTT. The whole variable domain, remainder taken from reference TRBV30 and TRBJ1-1, is SQTIHQWPATLVQPVGSPLSLECTVEGTSNPNLYWYRQAAGRGLQLLFYSVGIGQISSEVPQNLSASRPQDRQFILSSKKLLLSDSGFYLCAGALQLGTEAFFGQGTRLTVV.

This chain connects TRBV19 to TRBJ2-7; 8 positions agree with TRBD1. After removal of 0 bases from V and 7 bases from J, the junction contained 8 bases not matched to a gene. The germline V gene has CDR1 LNHDA and CDR2 SQIVND (reference sequence). The CDR3 has 15 amino acids. CDR3 in amino acids: CASSIDLGQAAEQYF. CDR3 in DNA: TGTGCCAGTAGTATAGATCTGGGACAGGCGGCGGAGCAGTACTTC.

V usage is TRBV4-1 and J usage is TRBJ2-3, with 10 bases lining up with TRBD2. Germline V gene sequence: CDR1 MGHRA, CDR2 YSYEKL. V dropped 0 bases and J dropped 3; count of bases not matched to a gene: 6. The CDR3 contains 17 residues. CDR3 in amino acids: CASSQERASGSTDTQYF. In DNA form, the CDR3 reads TGCGCCAGCAGCCAAGAACGGGCTAGCGGGAGTACAGATACGCAGTATTTT.

V is TRBV16 and J is TRBJ1-3; a weak D match, TRBD1 (6 bases). The germline gives CDR1 KGHSY, CDR2 FQNENV. The CDR3 totals 14 residues. The V gene lost 4 bases and the J gene lost 3 bases, with 10 bases spanning the gap. For the CDR3, the DNA is TGTGCCAGCAGCCTACAGGGTGATGGAAACACCATATATTTT. It is translated as CASSLQGDGNTIYF. The whole variable domain, filled in from reference TRBV16 and TRBJ1-3, reads GEEVAQTPKHLVRGEGQKAKLYCAPIKGHSYVFWYQQVLKNEFKFLISFQNENVFDETGMPKERFSAKCLPNSPCSLEIQATKLEDSAVYFCASSLQGDGNTIYFGEGSWLTVV.

The V gene is TRBV19, the J gene TRBJ1-5; D remains unclear. Trimming cost V 3 bases and J 4 bases, with 10 bases left between them. The CDR3 consists of 14 residues. Germline assignment: CDR1 LNHDA and CDR2 SQIVND (reference sequence). The CDR3 sequence: CASSINGDNQPQHF. The CDR3 nucleotides read TGTGCCAGTAGTATTAACGGGGATAATCAGCCCCAGCATTTT. Drawing the rest from reference TRBV19 and TRBJ1-5, the complete variable domain is DGGITQSPKYLFRKEGQNVTLSCEQNLNHDAMYWYRQDPGQGLRLIYYSQIVNDFQKGDIAEGYSVSREKKESFPLTVTSAQKNPTAFYLCASSINGDNQPQHFGDGTRLSIL.

This clone was observed once. The chain is built from TRBV30 and TRBJ1-6; D unresolved. Germline assignment: CDR1 GTSNPN and CDR2 SVGIG (reference sequence). V was shortened by 2 bases and J by 9 bases, with 5 bases between the two germline ends. The CDR3 contains 11 residues. CDR3 bases: TGTGCCTGGAGTATAGGTTCACCCCTCCACTTT. Residues: CAWSIGSPLHF.

The rearrangement uses TRBV6-4 and TRBJ1-2; weak D call: TRBD1 (5 bases). V lost 0 bases and J 0 bases, leaving 5 bases between the germline ends. CDR1 MRHNA and CDR2 SNTAGT come from the germline V gene. The CDR3 consists of 14 residues. The CDR3 region has the DNA TGTGCCAGCAGTGACTCGACAGCTAACTATGGCTACACCTTC. It is translated as CASSDSTANYGYTF.

This clone was seen only a few times. The chain employs TRBV28 and TRBJ1-5; 8 nucleotides align to TRBD1. Germline V CDR1 and CDR2: MDHEN, SYDVKM. The CDR3 contains 14 residues. V lost 7 bases to trimming and J lost 4 bases; unmatched junction nucleotides: 6. CDR3 amino acids: CASKPGGGNQPQHF. DNA of the CDR3: TGTGCCAGCAAGCCAGGGGGCGGGAATCAGCCCCAGCATTTT.

The chain recombines TRBV10-3 with TRBJ2-1, with 7 bases identical to TRBD2. The germline CDR1 and CDR2 sequences are ENHRY and SYGVKD. The CDR3 is 16 amino acids. V was pared by 6 bases and J by 2 bases, with 10 bases of the junction left unmatched. The CDR3 is CAIRDPERETYNEQFF. Written as DNA, the CDR3 is TGTGCCATCAGAGACCCGGAGCGGGAAACCTACAATGAGCAGTTCTTC.

The gene calls are TRBV19 and TRBJ1-2, with a tentative D call TRBD1 (6 bases). V shed 11 bases and J shed 3 bases, with 16 bases lying between them. The CDR3 loop spans 13 amino acids. Germline V gene data show CDR1 as LNHDA and CDR2 as SQIVND (reference sequence). The CDR3 region is CAGHGGRDYGYTF. CDR3 nucleotide sequence: TGTGCCGGCCATGGGGGGCGGGACTATGGCTACACCTTC.

Written as DNA, the CDR3 is TGTGCCAGCAGCACGGGACAGTTCACTGAAGCTTTCTTT. This codes for CASSTGQFTEAFF. J is TRBJ1-1 and V is TRBV7-3; TRBD1 matches 7 bases. CDR1 and CDR2 (germline): SGHTA, FQGTGA. This CDR3 comprises 13 residues. V gave up 5 bases and J gave up 4 bases; unmatched junction bases: 4.

This chain links TRBV6-5 with TRBJ2-5; D remains ambiguous. Per the germline V gene, CDR1 is MNHEY and CDR2 is SVGAGI. The CDR3 runs 13 residues. Trimming took 5 bases from V and 1 from J, leaving 8 bases between them. CDR3 sequence: CASSPQSQETQYF. The CDR3 nucleotides are TGTGCCAGCAGTCCCCAAAGCCAAGAGACCCAGTACTTC.

The chain is built from TRBV28 and TRBJ1-6; D call uncertain. CDR3 length: 12 residues. Germline V gene sequence: CDR1 MDHEN, CDR2 SYDVKM. V gave up 1 base and J gave up 7 bases, with 2 bases separating them. The CDR3 sequence is CASSLSNSPLHF. The CDR3 coding sequence is TGTGCCAGCAGTTTATCCAATTCACCCCTCCACTTT.

The V and J genes are TRBV19 and TRBJ1-2; D is possibly TRBD1 (6 bases). The CDR3 runs 19 residues. Trimming cost V 0 bases and J 2 bases, with 22 bases left between them. The germline CDR1 and CDR2 sequences are LNHDA and SQIVND (reference sequence). This CDR3 is CASSIDRPPLRGPNYGYTF. The CDR3 DNA sequence: TGTGCCAGTAGTATAGATCGCCCCCCTTTGCGGGGGCCGAACTATGGCTACACCTTC.

The CDR3 nucleotides are TGTGCTAGTGGTTCATCCCTTCTGGGGGGGGGCCACCGCACAGATACGCAGTATTTT. Encoded protein: CASGSSLLGGGHRTDTQYF. The chain couples TRBV12-5 to TRBJ2-3; the D gene is possibly TRBD2 (7 bases). CDR1 is LGHNT and CDR2 is FRNRAP in the germline V gene. Trimming cost V 4 bases and J 1 base, with 24 bases left between them. This CDR3 is built from 19 residues.

The rearrangement joins TRBV9 to TRBJ2-7; TRBD2 matches at 11 bases. There are 15 residues in the CDR3. V was clipped by 4 bases and J by 5 bases; unmatched bases: 8. Germline V gene sequence: CDR1 SGDLS, CDR2 YYNGEE. The CDR3 DNA is TGTGCCAGCAGCCCGCGACTAGCGGGACCCCACGAGCAGTACTTC. It translates to CASSPRLAGPHEQYF.

In its sample, this clone was seen a few times. The chain is built from TRBV5-4 and TRBJ2-3; D gene unclear. Trimming left V 4 bases short and J 6 bases short, with 12 bases between. The CDR3 loop spans 13 amino acids. Germline CDR1 is SGHNT and CDR2 is YYREEE (reference sequence). The CDR3 nucleotides are TGTGCCAGCAGCCTAGGGCCGCCGGATACGCAGTATTTT. This translates into CASSLGPPDTQYF.

The chain has TRBV6-5 and TRBJ2-7, with TRBD1 identical over 9 bases. The ends lost 6 bases at V and 0 bases at J; junction bases unmatched: 3. The germline V gene encodes CDR1 MNHEY and CDR2 SVGAGI. The CDR3 has 14 residues. CDR3 in amino acids: CASSRTGDSYEQYF. CDR3 in DNA: TGTGCCAGCAGCCGGACAGGGGACTCCTACGAGCAGTACTTC.

DNA of the CDR3: TGTGCCAGCGGGAGGGCCGGGGAGCTGTTTTTT. Translated, it gives CASGRAGELFF. The V call is TRBV3-1 (or the pseudogene TRBV3-2), the J call TRBJ2-2; 7 nucleotides align to TRBD2. With V trimmed by 8 bases and J by 6 bases, 0 bases remained unmatched. Germline loops: CDR1 LGHDT, CDR2 YNNKEL (reference sequence). This CDR3 spans 11 amino acids.

V gene TRBV19 combines with J gene TRBJ1-5; D is possibly TRBD1 (6 bases). This CDR3 is 17 amino acids long. Trimming took 3 bases from V and 0 from J, leaving 15 bases between them. The V gene's germline CDR1 is LNHDA and CDR2 SQIVND (reference sequence). The CDR3 spells CASSMGSGTHSNQPQHF. The CDR3 nucleotides read TGTGCCAGTAGTATGGGGTCAGGGACACATAGCAATCAGCCCCAGCATTTT.